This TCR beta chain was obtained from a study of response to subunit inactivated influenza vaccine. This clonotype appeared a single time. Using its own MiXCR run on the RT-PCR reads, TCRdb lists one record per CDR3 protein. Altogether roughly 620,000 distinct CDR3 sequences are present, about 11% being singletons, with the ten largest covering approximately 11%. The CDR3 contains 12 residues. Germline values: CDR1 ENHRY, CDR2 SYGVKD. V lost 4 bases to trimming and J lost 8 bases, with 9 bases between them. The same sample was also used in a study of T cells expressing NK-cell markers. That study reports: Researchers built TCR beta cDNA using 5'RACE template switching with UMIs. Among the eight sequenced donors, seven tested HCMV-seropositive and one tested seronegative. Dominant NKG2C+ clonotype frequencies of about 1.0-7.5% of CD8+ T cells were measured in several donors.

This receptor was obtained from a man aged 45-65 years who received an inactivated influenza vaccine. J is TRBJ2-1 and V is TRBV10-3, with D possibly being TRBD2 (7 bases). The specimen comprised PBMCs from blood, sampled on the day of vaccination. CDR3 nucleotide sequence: TGTGCCATCAGTGGGGGGGGCGATGAGCAGTTCTTC. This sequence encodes CAISGGGDEQFF.